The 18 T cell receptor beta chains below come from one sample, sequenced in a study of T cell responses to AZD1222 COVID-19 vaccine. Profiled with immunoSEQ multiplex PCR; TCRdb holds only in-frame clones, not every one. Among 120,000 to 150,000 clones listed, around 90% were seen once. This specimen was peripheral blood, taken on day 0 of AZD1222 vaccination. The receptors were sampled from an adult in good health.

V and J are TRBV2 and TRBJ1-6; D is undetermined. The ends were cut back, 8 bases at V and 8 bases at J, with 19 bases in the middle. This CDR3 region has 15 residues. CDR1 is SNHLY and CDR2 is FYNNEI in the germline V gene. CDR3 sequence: CASLRRPGDHSPLHF. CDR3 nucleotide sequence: TGTGCCAGCTTACGCCGGCCCGGGGATCATTCACCCCTCCACTTT.

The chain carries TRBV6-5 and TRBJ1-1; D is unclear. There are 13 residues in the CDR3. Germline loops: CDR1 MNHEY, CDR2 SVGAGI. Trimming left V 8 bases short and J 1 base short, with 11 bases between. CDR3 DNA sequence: TGTGCCAGCTTATTGGGAGAGAACACTGAAGCTTTCTTT. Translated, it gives CASLLGENTEAFF.

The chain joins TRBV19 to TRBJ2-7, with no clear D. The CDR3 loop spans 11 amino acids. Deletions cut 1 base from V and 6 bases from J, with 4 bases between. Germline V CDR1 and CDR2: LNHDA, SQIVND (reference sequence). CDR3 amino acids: CASSIGLEQYF. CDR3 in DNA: TGTGCCAGTAGTATAGGACTCGAGCAGTACTTC. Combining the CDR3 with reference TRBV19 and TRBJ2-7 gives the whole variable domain DGGITQSPKYLFRKEGQNVTLSCEQNLNHDAMYWYRQDPGQGLRLIYYSQIVNDFQKGDIAEGYSVSREKKESFPLTVTSAQKNPTAFYLCASSIGLEQYFGPGTRLTVT.

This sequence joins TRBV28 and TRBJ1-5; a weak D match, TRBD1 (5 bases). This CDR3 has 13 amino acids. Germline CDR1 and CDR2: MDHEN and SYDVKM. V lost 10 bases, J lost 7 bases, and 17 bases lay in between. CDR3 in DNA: TGTGCCACCCAGGGCTACCGGGGGCAGCCCCAGCATTTT. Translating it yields CATQGYRGQPQHF.

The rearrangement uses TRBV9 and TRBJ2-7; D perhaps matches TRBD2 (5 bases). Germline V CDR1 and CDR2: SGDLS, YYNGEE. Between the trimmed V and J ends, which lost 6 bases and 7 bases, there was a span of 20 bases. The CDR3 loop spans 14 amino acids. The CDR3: CASTPGVAYLEQYF. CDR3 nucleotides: TGTGCCAGCACCCCCGGGGTAGCGTACTTAGAGCAGTACTTC.

CDR3 residues: CASSLAGQNNSPLHF. DNA of the CDR3: TGTGCCAGCAGCTTGGCCGGGCAAAATAATTCACCCCTCCACTTT. This sequence joins TRBV5-6 and TRBJ1-6; no reliable D call. V was pared by 0 bases and J by 5 bases, with 9 bases between. The CDR3 has 15 residues. From germline, CDR1 is SGHDT and CDR2 YYEEEE.

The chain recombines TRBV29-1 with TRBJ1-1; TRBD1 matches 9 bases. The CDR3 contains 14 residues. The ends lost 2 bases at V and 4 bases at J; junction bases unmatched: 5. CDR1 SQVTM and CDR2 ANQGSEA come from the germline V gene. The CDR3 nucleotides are TGCAGCGTTGAAACTTGGGACAGGGTCACTGAAGCTTTCTTT. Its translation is CSVETWDRVTEAFF. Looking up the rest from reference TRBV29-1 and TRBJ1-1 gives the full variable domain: SAVISQKPSRDICQRGTSLTIQCQVDSQVTMMFWYRQQPGQSLTLIATANQGSEATYESGFVIDKFPISRPNLTFSTLTVSNMSPEDSSIYLCSVETWDRVTEAFFGQGTRLTVV.

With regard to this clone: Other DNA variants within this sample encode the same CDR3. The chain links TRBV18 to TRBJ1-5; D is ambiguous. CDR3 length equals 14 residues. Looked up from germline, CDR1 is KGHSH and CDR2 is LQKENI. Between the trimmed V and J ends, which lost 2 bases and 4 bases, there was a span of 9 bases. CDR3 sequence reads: CASSPGQFNQPQHF. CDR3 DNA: TGTGCCAGCTCACCAGGGCAGTTTAATCAGCCCCAGCATTTT.

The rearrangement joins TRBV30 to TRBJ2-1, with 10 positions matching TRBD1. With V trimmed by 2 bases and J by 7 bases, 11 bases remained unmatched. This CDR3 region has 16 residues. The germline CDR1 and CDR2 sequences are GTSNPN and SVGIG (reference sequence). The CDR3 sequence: CAWSRRTGGIVNEQFF. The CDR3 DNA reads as TGTGCCTGGAGTAGGCGGACAGGGGGTATCGTGAATGAGCAGTTCTTC.

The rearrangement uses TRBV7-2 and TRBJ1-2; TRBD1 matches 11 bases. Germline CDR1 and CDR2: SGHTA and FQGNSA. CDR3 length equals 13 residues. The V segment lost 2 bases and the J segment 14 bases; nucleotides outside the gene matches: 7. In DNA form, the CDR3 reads TGTGCCAGCAGCTTACCGGGACAGGGGGTTCAGACCTTC. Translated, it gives CASSLPGQGVQTF.

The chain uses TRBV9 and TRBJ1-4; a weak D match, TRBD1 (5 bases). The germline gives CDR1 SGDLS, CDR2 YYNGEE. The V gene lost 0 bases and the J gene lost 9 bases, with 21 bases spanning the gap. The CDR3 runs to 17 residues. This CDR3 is CASSVGSGGMKGQKLFF. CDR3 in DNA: TGTGCCAGCAGCGTAGGGTCCGGGGGGATGAAGGGTCAAAAACTGTTTTTT.

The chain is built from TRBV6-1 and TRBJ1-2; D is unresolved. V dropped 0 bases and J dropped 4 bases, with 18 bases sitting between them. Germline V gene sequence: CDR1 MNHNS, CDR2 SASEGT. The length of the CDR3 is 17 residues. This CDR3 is CASSEAIGFGIGYGYTF. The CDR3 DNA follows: TGTGCCAGCAGTGAAGCGATCGGGTTCGGCATAGGCTATGGCTACACCTTC.

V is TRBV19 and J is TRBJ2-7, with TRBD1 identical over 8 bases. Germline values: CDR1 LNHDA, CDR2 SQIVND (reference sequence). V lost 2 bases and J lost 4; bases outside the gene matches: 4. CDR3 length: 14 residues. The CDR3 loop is CASSIQDRAYEQYF. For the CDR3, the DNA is TGTGCCAGTAGTATACAGGACAGGGCTTACGAGCAGTACTTC.

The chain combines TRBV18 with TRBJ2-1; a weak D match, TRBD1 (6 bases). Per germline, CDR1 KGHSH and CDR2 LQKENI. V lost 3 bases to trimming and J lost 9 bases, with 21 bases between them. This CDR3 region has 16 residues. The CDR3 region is CASSPQGPTLDSEQFF. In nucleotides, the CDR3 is TGTGCCAGCTCACCCCAGGGGCCGACCCTAGATAGTGAGCAGTTCTTC. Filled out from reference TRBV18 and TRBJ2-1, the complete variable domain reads NAGVMQNPRHLVRRRGQEARLRCSPMKGHSHVYWYRQLPEEGLKFMVYLQKENIIDESGMPKERFSAEFPKEGPSILRIQQVVRGDSAAYFCASSPQGPTLDSEQFFGPGTRLTVL.

CDR3 DNA sequence: TGTGCCAGCAGCTTAGCGCCATCTGCCGGCTACACCTTC. It specifies CASSLAPSAGYTF. V gene TRBV7-8 combines with J gene TRBJ1-2; no clear D. CDR1 SGHVS and CDR2 FQNEAQ come from the germline V gene. The V gene lost 0 bases and the J gene lost 8 bases, with 10 bases spanning the gap. The CDR3 consists of 13 residues.

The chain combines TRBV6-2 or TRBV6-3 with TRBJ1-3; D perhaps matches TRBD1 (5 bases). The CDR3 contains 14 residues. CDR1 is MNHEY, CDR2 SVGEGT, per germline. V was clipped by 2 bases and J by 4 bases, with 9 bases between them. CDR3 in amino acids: CASSYQGSGNTIYF. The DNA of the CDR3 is TGTGCCAGCAGTTACCAGGGATCGGGAAACACCATATATTTT.

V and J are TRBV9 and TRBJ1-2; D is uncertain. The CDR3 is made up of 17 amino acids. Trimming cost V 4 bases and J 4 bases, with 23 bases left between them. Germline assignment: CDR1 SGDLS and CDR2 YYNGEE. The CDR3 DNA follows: TGTGCCAGCAGCCAGACCAACCTGGACGCTAACGTCTATGGCTACACCTTC. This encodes CASSQTNLDANVYGYTF.

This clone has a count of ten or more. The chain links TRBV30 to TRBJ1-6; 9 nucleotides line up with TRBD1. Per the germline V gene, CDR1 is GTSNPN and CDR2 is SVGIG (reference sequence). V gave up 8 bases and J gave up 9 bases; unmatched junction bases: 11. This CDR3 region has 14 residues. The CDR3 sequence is CAGDYRDRVSPLHF. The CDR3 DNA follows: TGTGCCGGTGACTACCGGGACAGGGTTTCACCCCTCCACTTT.